The 18 T cell receptor beta chains reported below all come from one sample, sequenced in a study of blood T cell repertoires in COVID-19. TCRdb keeps only in-frame clones here, not all; method: immunoSEQ multiplex PCR. The data show about 160,000 clones, with around 93% seen just once and roughly 5% held by the top ten. Material for sequencing was peripheral blood. The receptors were sampled from a woman between 50 and 59 years old with acute or convalescent COVID-19.

The genes are TRBV2 and TRBJ2-1; 12 positions agree with TRBD2. The V and J ends lost 7 bases and 4 bases, in that order; junction bases with no gene match: 2. The CDR3 consists of 14 residues. CDR1 SNHLY and CDR2 FYNNEI come from the germline V gene. CDR3: CASNGLAGYNEQFF. CDR3 sequence (DNA): TGTGCCAGCAACGGACTAGCGGGGTACAATGAGCAGTTCTTC.

This rearrangement joins TRBV7-2 to TRBJ2-2; 7 nucleotides agree with TRBD2. The J segment lost 4 bases and the V segment lost 5 bases, leaving 10 bases of the junction unmatched. This CDR3 region has 16 residues. Germline V gives CDR1 SGHTA, CDR2 FQGNSA. For the CDR3, the DNA is TGTGCCAGCAGCCCCGTCGGGAGGATCGGCACCGGGGAGCTGTTTTTT. Protein: CASSPVGRIGTGELFF.

The chain is built from TRBV4-3 and TRBJ1-2, with 9 bases that match TRBD1. Per the germline V gene, CDR1 is LGHNA and CDR2 is YSLEER. V lost 4 bases, J lost 4 bases, and 7 bases stayed unmatched. CDR3 length: 15 amino acids. CDR3 DNA: TGCGCCAGCAGCCCGAACAGGGGGCTAACCTATGGCTACACCTTC. This codes for CASSPNRGLTYGYTF.

The chain couples TRBV5-4 to TRBJ2-5; a weak D match, TRBD1 (6 bases). Germline assignment: CDR1 SGHNT and CDR2 YYREEE (reference sequence). The CDR3 length is 16 residues. Trimming left V 4 bases short and J 4 bases short, with 20 bases between. CDR3 protein: CASSRDGLRGGETQYF. The DNA of the CDR3 is TGTGCCAGCAGCAGAGACGGACTCCGAGGGGGAGAGACCCAGTACTTC.

The genes are TRBV11-2 and TRBJ2-3; a weak D match, TRBD1 (6 bases). Trimming pared 2 bases from V and 6 bases from J, leaving 15 bases between. The CDR3 sequence is 15 residues long. Per germline, CDR1 SGHAT and CDR2 FQNNGV. The CDR3 DNA reads as TGTGCCAGCAGCTTAATGTCAGGGGCGCTTGATACGCAGTATTTT. This encodes CASSLMSGALDTQYF.

For the CDR3, the DNA is TGTGCCAGCAGCTTAACCGGGACTCCGATTTCCTCTGGAAACACCATATATTTT. Translated, it gives CASSLTGTPISSGNTIYF. This chain uses TRBV7-8 with TRBJ1-3, with D possibly being TRBD1 (5 bases). Trimming took off 2 bases at V and 0 bases at J, with 17 bases between the two ends. The CDR3 is made up of 18 amino acids. The V gene's germline CDR1 is SGHVS and CDR2 FQNEAQ.

V is TRBV6-1 and J is TRBJ2-1, with 7 bases lining up with TRBD1. The CDR3 sequence is 16 residues long. Germline V CDR1 and CDR2: MNHNS, SASEGT. Unmatched junction bases numbered 7, after V lost 3 bases and J lost 2 bases. CDR3 nucleotides: TGTGCCAGCAGTGATGGGACGACAGGGCCCTACAATGAGCAGTTCTTC. Encoded protein: CASSDGTTGPYNEQFF.

V usage is TRBV27 and J usage is TRBJ2-7; TRBD2 agrees at 9 bases. Trimming cost V 6 bases and J 1 base; bases outside gene matches: 4. CDR1 is MNHEY and CDR2 is SMNVEV in the germline V gene (reference sequence). This CDR3 comprises 14 residues. The CDR3 is CASSRLAESYEQYF. The CDR3, as DNA: TGTGCCAGCAGCCGACTAGCGGAGTCCTACGAGCAGTACTTC.

The gene calls are TRBV14 and TRBJ2-5; 7 positions agree with TRBD2. Per germline, CDR1 SGHDN and CDR2 FVKESK. The trim removed 4 bases at V and 4 bases at J, leaving 9 bases unmatched. The CDR3 runs 15 residues. The CDR3 nucleotides are TGTGCCAGCAGCCCCTTGGGGGGGGGTGTAGAGACCCAGTACTTC. This translates into CASSPLGGGVETQYF.

The gene calls are TRBV28 and TRBJ1-4; tentative D call: TRBD1 (6 bases). CDR1 is MDHEN and CDR2 is SYDVKM in the germline V gene. This CDR3 has 15 residues. Trimming left V 3 bases short and J 3 bases short, with 11 bases between. Here the CDR3 reads CASSLGQGSNEKLFF. The CDR3 DNA reads TGTGCCAGCAGTTTGGGACAAGGGTCTAATGAAAAACTGTTTTTT.

The J gene is TRBJ1-1, the V gene TRBV11-2; D might be TRBD1 (5 bases). Germline lookup yields CDR1 SGHAT and CDR2 FQNNGV. V gave up 7 bases and J gave up 6 bases, with 9 bases separating them. The CDR3 is made up of 11 amino acids. Written as DNA, the CDR3 is TGTGCCAGCAAACTGACAGCTGAAGCTTTCTTT. It specifies CASKLTAEAFF.

This chain links TRBV5-1 with TRBJ2-1, with D possibly being TRBD2 (6 bases). The CDR3 totals 15 residues. The V and J ends lost 5 bases and 2 bases respectively, with 14 bases between them. Germline lookup yields CDR1 SGHRS and CDR2 YFSETQ. DNA for the CDR3: TGCGCCAGCAGTGCCGGGACTGCCACCTACAATGAGCAGTTCTTC. It is translated as CASSAGTATYNEQFF.

The chain uses TRBV3-1 (or the pseudogene TRBV3-2) and TRBJ1-5, with D uncertain. V was cut by 5 bases and J by 7 bases, with 12 bases left in between. The germline V gene has CDR1 LGHDT and CDR2 YNNKEL (reference sequence). There are 13 residues in the CDR3. This CDR3 is CASSSDSRQPQHF. The CDR3 coding sequence is TGTGCCAGCAGCTCGGACTCGAGACAGCCCCAGCATTTT.

J is TRBJ1-2 and V is TRBV9, with a weak D call TRBD1 (6 bases). V lost 4 bases and J 2 bases, leaving 12 bases between the germline ends. The CDR3 is 14 amino acids. From germline, CDR1 is SGDLS and CDR2 YYNGEE. CDR3 residues: CASSSGDRNYGYTF. DNA of the CDR3: TGTGCCAGCAGCTCCGGAGACAGGAACTATGGCTACACCTTC.

The V call is TRBV28, the J call TRBJ2-1, with 8 bases lining up with TRBD2. The CDR3 is 14 amino acids. Germline CDR1 and CDR2: MDHEN and SYDVKM. J lost 4 bases, V lost 7 bases, and 6 bases had no gene match. This CDR3 reads CASNQLAAYNEQFF. The CDR3 nucleotides read TGTGCCAGCAATCAACTAGCGGCTTACAATGAGCAGTTCTTC.

This clone was recorded once. The V call is TRBV19, the J call TRBJ1-5; possible D gene TRBD1, 5 bases. Trimming took 7 bases from V and 10 from J, leaving 20 bases between them. The CDR3 is 14 residues long. In germline, CDR1 is LNHDA, CDR2 SQIVND (reference sequence). The CDR3, as DNA: TGTGCCAGTATCGGCCGCGGGGGGGATCGACCCCAGCATTTT. This codes for CASIGRGGDRPQHF.

J is TRBJ1-6 and V is TRBV11-2; D ambiguous. V lost 1 base, J lost 7 bases, and 5 bases lay in between. This CDR3 region has 13 residues. Germline V gives CDR1 SGHAT, CDR2 FQNNGV. The DNA of the CDR3 is TGTGCCAGCAGCTTAGTCGAGAATTCACCCCTCCACTTT. This sequence encodes CASSLVENSPLHF.

The chain is built from TRBV5-6 and TRBJ2-5; 7 bases fit TRBD1. The CDR3 has 15 residues. Trimming removed 4 bases from V and 5 bases from J; junction bases left unmatched: 11. CDR1 is SGHDT, CDR2 YYEEEE, per germline. CDR3 region: CASSQMTGLEETQYF. The CDR3 DNA sequence: TGTGCCAGCAGCCAAATGACAGGGTTAGAGGAGACCCAGTACTTC.